This T cell receptor beta chain was profiled in a study of chemoradiotherapy in HPV16-positive cancers. Here immunoSEQ multiplex PCR was the method, and the copy in TCRdb shows in-frame clones only, minus some. Here the sample spans 7,500 to 8,000 clones, roughly 79% being singletons. General study findings and limits: Only a couple of HPV16-positive patients supplied the functional HPV-specificity definition.

Germline V CDR1 and CDR2: GTSNPN, SVGIG (reference sequence). This CDR3 contains 13 residues. The V gene lost 1 base and the J gene lost 5 bases, with 10 bases spanning the gap. This clone was seen just once. Its antigen remains unidentified. This chain uses TRBV30 with TRBJ2-3; weak D call: TRBD2 (7 bases). Collection of the sample occurred from a patient who underwent chemoradiotherapy. This sequence originates from a human donor with HPV-associated anogenital cancer. The CDR3: CAWSGGGEDTQYF. CDR3 DNA sequence: TGTGCCTGGAGTGGGGGGGGCGAAGATACGCAGTATTTT. The full variable domain, rest sourced from reference TRBV30 and TRBJ2-3, is SQTIHQWPATLVQPVGSPLSLECTVEGTSNPNLYWYRQAAGRGLQLLFYSVGIGQISSEVPQNLSASRPQDRQFILSSKKLLLSDSGFYLCAWSGGGEDTQYFGPGTRLTVL.